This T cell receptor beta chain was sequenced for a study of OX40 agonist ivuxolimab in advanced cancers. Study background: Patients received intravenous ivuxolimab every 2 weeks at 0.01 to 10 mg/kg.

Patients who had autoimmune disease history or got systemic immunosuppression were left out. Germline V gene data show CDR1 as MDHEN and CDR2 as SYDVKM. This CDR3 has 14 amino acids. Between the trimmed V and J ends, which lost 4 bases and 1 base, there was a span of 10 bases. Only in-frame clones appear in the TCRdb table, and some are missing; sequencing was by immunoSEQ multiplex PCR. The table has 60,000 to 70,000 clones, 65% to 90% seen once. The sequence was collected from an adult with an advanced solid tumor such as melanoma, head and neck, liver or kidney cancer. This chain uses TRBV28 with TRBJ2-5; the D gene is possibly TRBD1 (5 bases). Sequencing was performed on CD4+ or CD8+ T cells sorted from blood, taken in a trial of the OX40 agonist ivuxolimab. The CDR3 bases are TGTGCCAGCAGTTCCCCCGACAGCCAAGAGACCCAGTACTTC. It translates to CASSSPDSQETQYF.